The 20 T cell receptor beta chains below all came from one sample that was sequenced in a study of shared clonotypes between healthy human individuals. Repertoires were generated with immunoSEQ multiplex PCR, while TCRdb's copy carries only in-frame clones and drops some. The table shows hundreds of thousands of clones, with around 78% occurring only once. The sequencing sample was made of PBMCs. All receptors come from a woman aged 40 to 50 in good health. Some clones in this sample may be carry-over from other donors' samples.

This clone was seen only once. The CDR3 is CASSVRESSGANVLTF. The CDR3 DNA is TGTGCCAGCAGCGTTAGGGAAAGCTCTGGGGCCAACGTCCTGACTTTC. This rearrangement joins TRBV9 to TRBJ2-6; D is uncertain. The CDR3 totals 16 residues. Germline V gene data show CDR1 as SGDLS and CDR2 as YYNGEE. The germline V and J ends were trimmed by 2 bases and 0 bases, with 9 bases remaining between them.

This clone was seen just once. The J gene is TRBJ2-1, the V gene TRBV19, with a possible D match to TRBD1 (6 bases). This CDR3 region has 14 residues. V lost 3 bases and J lost 10, with 16 bases in between. Germline V gene lookup returns CDR1 LNHDA and CDR2 SQIVND (reference sequence). The CDR3 DNA reads TGTGCCAGTAGTATCAGCGGCCAAGGGGGAGAGCAGTTCTTC. It specifies CASSISGQGGEQFF.

The J gene is TRBJ2-3, the V gene TRBV27; no definite D call. The V gene lost 2 bases and the J gene lost 4 bases, with 10 bases spanning the gap. Per germline, CDR1 MNHEY and CDR2 SMNVEV (reference sequence). This CDR3 has 14 residues. CDR3 loop: CASSLVGRADTQYF. CDR3 DNA sequence: TGTGCCAGCAGTTTAGTGGGCCGCGCAGATACGCAGTATTTT.

V and J are TRBV2 and TRBJ1-1; no firm D call. Trimming pared 2 bases from V and 2 bases from J, leaving 18 bases between. The CDR3 consists of 17 residues. Germline-derived CDR1 and CDR2 are SNHLY and FYNNEI. The CDR3 coding sequence is TGTGCCAGCAGTGAAAACAGCCTCCTTGGGGTAAACACTGAAGCTTTCTTT. Translating gives CASSENSLLGVNTEAFF.

This clone was detected a few times. J is TRBJ2-2 and V is TRBV6-6; D may correspond to TRBD1 or TRBD2 (5 bases each). Germline assignment: CDR1 MNHNY and CDR2 SVGAGI (reference sequence). With 4 bases removed from V and 6 bases from J, the gap between germline ends came to 18 bases. This CDR3 contains 16 residues. The CDR3 DNA follows: TGTGCCAGCAGTTGGGCGGGCCTCCAGGGCCCCGGGGAGCTGTTTTTT. Translation: CASSWAGLQGPGELFF.

The V gene is TRBV4-3, the J gene TRBJ2-7; 10 bases map to TRBD1. J gave up 4 bases and V 3 bases, and 3 bases lay outside the gene matches. This CDR3 region has 14 residues. Germline CDR1 reads LGHNA; CDR2 reads YSLEER. CDR3 nucleotides: TGCGCCAGCAGCCACCGGGACAGGGGTTACGAGCAGTACTTC. Amino acids: CASSHRDRGYEQYF.

To note about this clone: With a far larger clone one base away, a read error is the likely cause. This rearrangement joins TRBV4-3 to TRBJ2-3; D gene uncertain. In germline, CDR1 is LGHNA, CDR2 YSLEER. V shed 0 bases and J shed 8 bases, with 12 bases lying between them. The CDR3 length is 14 residues. The CDR3 is CASSQDSSQATQYF. In DNA form, the CDR3 reads TGCGCCAGCAGCCAAGATAGCAGCCAGGCTACGCAGTATTTT.

The gene calls are TRBV7-9 and TRBJ2-2, with TRBD1 matching 7 bases. Germline assignment: CDR1 SEHNR and CDR2 FQNEAQ (reference sequence). The CDR3 totals 16 residues. V was pared by 5 bases and J by 2 bases, with 8 bases of the junction left unmatched. The CDR3 coding sequence is TGTGCCAGCAGCCTGGGGACAGCCGTTAACACCGGGGAGCTGTTTTTT. Its translation is CASSLGTAVNTGELFF.

The chain is built from TRBV27 and TRBJ2-1, with TRBD2 identical over 8 bases. Germline CDR1 is MNHEY and CDR2 is SMNVEV (reference sequence). This CDR3 is 14 amino acids long. The J segment lost 6 bases and the V segment lost 1 base, leaving 2 bases of the junction unmatched. The CDR3 loop reads CASSLLGLGNEQFF. In DNA form, the CDR3 reads TGTGCCAGCAGTTTATTGGGACTAGGCAATGAGCAGTTCTTC.

The chain is built from TRBV7-8 and TRBJ2-5, with D uncertain. Trimming cost V 1 base and J 9 bases, with 6 bases left between them. Germline CDR1 is SGHVS and CDR2 is FQNEAQ. The CDR3 runs to 11 residues. CDR3: CASSLDVPQYF. DNA for the CDR3: TGTGCCAGCAGCTTAGATGTTCCCCAGTACTTC.

The gene calls are TRBV7-2 and TRBJ2-7; D possibly corresponds to TRBD1 (6 bases). V lost 5 bases and J 1 base, leaving 18 bases between the germline ends. The CDR3 spans 16 residues. CDR1 is SGHTA, CDR2 FQGNSA, per germline. The CDR3 region is CASSEDGTSASYEQYF. The CDR3 nucleotides read TGTGCCAGCAGCGAAGACGGGACATCGGCTTCCTACGAGCAGTACTTC.

CDR3 loop: CASSRTGSDTEAFF. In nucleotides, the CDR3 is TGTGCCAGCAGCAGAACAGGGTCCGACACTGAAGCTTTCTTT. The chain links TRBV4-2 to TRBJ1-1, with D possibly being TRBD1 (6 bases). This CDR3 contains 14 residues. Germline V gives CDR1 LGHNA, CDR2 YNFKEQ. Deletions cut 5 bases from V and 3 bases from J, with 13 bases between.

The V call is TRBV7-2, the J call TRBJ2-1; 9 positions agree with TRBD2. CDR1 and CDR2 from the germline V gene are SGHTA and FQGNSA. The CDR3 runs to 13 residues. Losses at the gene ends were 5 bases for V and 6 bases for J; bases not matched to a gene: 2. The DNA of the CDR3 is TGTGCCAGCAGCCGTAGCGGGAGCAATGAGCAGTTCTTC. As protein: CASSRSGSNEQFF.

The gene calls are TRBV27 and TRBJ2-1, with D possibly being TRBD2 (6 bases). This CDR3 has 14 amino acids. The germline CDR1 and CDR2 sequences are MNHEY and SMNVEV (reference sequence). V was clipped by 6 bases and J by 0 bases, with 9 bases between them. CDR3 sequence: CASSMTSSYNEQFF. CDR3 sequence (DNA): TGTGCCAGCAGCATGACTAGCTCCTACAATGAGCAGTTCTTC.

This clone came up a few times. The rearrangement joins TRBV15 to TRBJ2-1; no clear D gene. Germline-derived CDR1 and CDR2 are LNHNV and YYDKDF (reference sequence). The length of the CDR3 is 16 residues. The V and J ends lost 0 bases and 8 bases respectively, with 17 bases between them. DNA of the CDR3: TGTGCCACCAGCAGAGACGACATATACTCTAGTCATGAGCAGTTCTTC. The encoded protein is CATSRDDIYSSHEQFF.

V is TRBV4-2 and J is TRBJ1-3; no firm D call. The CDR3 extends over 17 amino acids. Germline-derived CDR1 and CDR2 are LGHNA and YNFKEQ. V was clipped by 0 bases and J by 2 bases, with 14 bases between them. The CDR3 reads CASSQESARDPGNTIYF. In DNA form, the CDR3 reads TGTGCCAGCAGCCAAGAGTCAGCCCGAGATCCTGGAAACACCATATATTTT.

The chain joins TRBV15 to TRBJ2-7, with a possible D match to TRBD2 (6 bases). With 1 base removed from V and 7 bases from J, the gap between germline ends came to 11 bases. This CDR3 has 13 amino acids. Germline loops: CDR1 LNHNV, CDR2 YYDKDF (reference sequence). This CDR3 reads CATSRVSSAEQYF. DNA of the CDR3: TGTGCCACCAGCAGAGTCTCTAGCGCTGAGCAGTACTTC.

The chain combines TRBV2 with TRBJ2-5, with a weak D call TRBD2 (5 bases). The CDR3 runs 13 residues. The V gene's germline CDR1 is SNHLY and CDR2 FYNNEI. The V and J ends lost 3 bases and 11 bases respectively, with 16 bases between them. The CDR3 DNA reads as TGTGCCAGCAGTGACTCGATAGGGAGAGAGCAGTACTTC. Protein product: CASSDSIGREQYF.

The V gene is TRBV7-8, the J gene TRBJ1-3; D uncertain. This CDR3 contains 14 residues. Trimming cost V 2 bases and J 3 bases, with 8 bases left between them. Germline CDR1 and CDR2: SGHVS and FQNEAQ. CDR3 sequence: CASSLQVGGNTIYF. For the CDR3, the DNA is TGTGCCAGCAGCTTACAAGTCGGTGGAAACACCATATATTTT.

This clone was picked up one time. This chain connects TRBV11-2 to TRBJ1-1; 7 nucleotides agree with TRBD1. V lost 4 bases to trimming and J lost 4 bases; unmatched junction nucleotides: 12. The CDR3 length is 16 residues. The V gene's germline CDR1 is SGHAT and CDR2 FQNNGV. The CDR3 spells CASSSLSDRRGTEAFF. DNA for the CDR3: TGTGCCAGCAGCTCCCTCTCGGACAGGAGAGGCACTGAAGCTTTCTTT. Full variable domain (missing parts from reference TRBV11-2 and TRBJ1-1): EAGVAQSPRYKIIEKRQSVAFWCNPISGHATLYWYQQILGQGPKLLIQFQNNGVVDDSQLPKDRFSAERLKGVDSTLKIQPAKLEDSAVYLCASSSLSDRRGTEAFFGQGTRLTVV.